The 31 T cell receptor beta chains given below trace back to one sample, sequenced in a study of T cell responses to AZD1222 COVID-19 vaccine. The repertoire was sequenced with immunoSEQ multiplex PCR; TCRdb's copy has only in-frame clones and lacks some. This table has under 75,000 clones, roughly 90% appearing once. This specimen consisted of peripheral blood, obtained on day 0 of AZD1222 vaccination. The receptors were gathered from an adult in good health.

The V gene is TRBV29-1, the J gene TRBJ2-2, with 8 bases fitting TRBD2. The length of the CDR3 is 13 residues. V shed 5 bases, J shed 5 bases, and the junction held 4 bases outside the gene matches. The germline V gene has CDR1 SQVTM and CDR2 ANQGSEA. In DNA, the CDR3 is TGCAGCGTTTTAGCGGGAAAGACCGGGGAGCTGTTTTTT. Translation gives CSVLAGKTGELFF.

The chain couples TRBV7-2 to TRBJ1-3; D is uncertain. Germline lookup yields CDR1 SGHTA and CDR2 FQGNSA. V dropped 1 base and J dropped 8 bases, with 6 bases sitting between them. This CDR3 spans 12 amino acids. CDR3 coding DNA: TGTGCCAGCAGCTTAGTTGGCTACACCATATATTTT. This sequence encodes CASSLVGYTIYF.

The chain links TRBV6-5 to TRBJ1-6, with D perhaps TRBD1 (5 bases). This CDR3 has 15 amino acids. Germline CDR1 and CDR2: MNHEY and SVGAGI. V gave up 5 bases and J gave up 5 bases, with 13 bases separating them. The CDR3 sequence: CASSLQGPHNSPLHF. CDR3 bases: TGTGCCAGCAGTCTTCAGGGTCCCCATAATTCACCCCTCCACTTT.

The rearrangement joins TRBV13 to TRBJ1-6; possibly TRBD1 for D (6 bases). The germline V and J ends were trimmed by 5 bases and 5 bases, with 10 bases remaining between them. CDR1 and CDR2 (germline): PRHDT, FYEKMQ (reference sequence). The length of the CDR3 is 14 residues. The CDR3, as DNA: TGTGCCAGCAGCAGACGGGACAATAATTCACCCCTCCACTTT. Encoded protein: CASSRRDNNSPLHF.

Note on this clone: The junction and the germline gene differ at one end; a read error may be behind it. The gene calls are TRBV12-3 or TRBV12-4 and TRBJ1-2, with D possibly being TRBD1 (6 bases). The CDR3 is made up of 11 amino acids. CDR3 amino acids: CASSGLGTPHF. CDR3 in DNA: TGTGCCAGCAGTGGCCTAGGGACACCTCACTTC.

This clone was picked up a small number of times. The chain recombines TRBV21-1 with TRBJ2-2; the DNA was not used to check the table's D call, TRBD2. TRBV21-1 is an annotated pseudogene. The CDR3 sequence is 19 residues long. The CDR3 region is CASSGGLAGGQRGTGELFF. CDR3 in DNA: TGTGCCAGCAGCGGGGGACTAGCGGGAGGGCAACGGGGCACCGGGGAGCTGTTTTTT.

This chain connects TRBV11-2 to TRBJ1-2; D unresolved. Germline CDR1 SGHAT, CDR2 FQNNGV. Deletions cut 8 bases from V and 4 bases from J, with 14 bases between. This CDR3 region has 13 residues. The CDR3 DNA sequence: TGTGCCAGCGGCTACGAATCTGCCTATGGCTACACCTTC. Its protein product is CASGYESAYGYTF.

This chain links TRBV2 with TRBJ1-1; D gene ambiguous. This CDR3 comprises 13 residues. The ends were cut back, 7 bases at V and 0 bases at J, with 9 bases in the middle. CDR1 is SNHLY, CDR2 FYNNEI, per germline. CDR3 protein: CASKELMNTEAFF. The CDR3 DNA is TGTGCCAGCAAGGAACTTATGAACACTGAAGCTTTCTTT.

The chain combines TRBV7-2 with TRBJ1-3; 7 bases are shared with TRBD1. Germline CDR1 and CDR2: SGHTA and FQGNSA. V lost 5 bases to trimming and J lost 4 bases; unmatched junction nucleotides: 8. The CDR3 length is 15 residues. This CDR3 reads CASSPQAGQGNTIYF. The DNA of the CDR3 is TGTGCCAGCAGCCCCCAAGCGGGACAGGGAAACACCATATATTTT.

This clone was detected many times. The CDR3 reads CASSPQSNEQFF. CDR3 sequence (DNA): TGTGCCAGCTCACCACAGAGCAATGAGCAGTTCTTC. V usage is TRBV18 and J usage is TRBJ2-1; D unresolved. The CDR3 sequence is 12 residues long. V dropped 1 base and J dropped 6 bases, with 4 bases sitting between them. CDR1 and CDR2 from the germline V gene are KGHSH and LQKENI.

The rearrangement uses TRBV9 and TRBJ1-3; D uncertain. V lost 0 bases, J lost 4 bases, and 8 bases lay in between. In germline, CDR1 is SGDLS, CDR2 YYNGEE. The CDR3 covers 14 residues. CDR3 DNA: TGTGCCAGCAGCGTAGTCGACGGGGGAAACACCATATATTTT. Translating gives CASSVVDGGNTIYF.

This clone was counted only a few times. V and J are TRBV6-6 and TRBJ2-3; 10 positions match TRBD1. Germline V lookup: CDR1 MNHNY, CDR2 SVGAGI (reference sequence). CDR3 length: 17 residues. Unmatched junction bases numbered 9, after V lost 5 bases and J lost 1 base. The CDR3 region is CASSPGLGTGGTDTQYF. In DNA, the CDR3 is TGTGCCAGCAGTCCCGGCCTTGGGACAGGGGGCACAGATACGCAGTATTTT.

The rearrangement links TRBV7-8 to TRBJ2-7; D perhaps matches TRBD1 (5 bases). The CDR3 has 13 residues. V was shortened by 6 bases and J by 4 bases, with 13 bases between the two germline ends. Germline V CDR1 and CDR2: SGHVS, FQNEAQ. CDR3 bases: TGTGCCAGCAGTCAAATGGGGCCTTACGAGCAGTACTTC. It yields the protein CASSQMGPYEQYF.

This chain's CDR3 is CASSLPYSNYGYTF. The CDR3 nucleotides read TGTGCCAGCAGTTTACCGTACAGCAACTATGGCTACACCTTC. The chain links TRBV28 to TRBJ1-2, with no clear D. The CDR3 sequence is 14 residues long. Trimming shortened V by 2 bases and J by 2 bases, and 9 bases separated the two germline ends. The V gene's germline CDR1 is MDHEN and CDR2 SYDVKM.

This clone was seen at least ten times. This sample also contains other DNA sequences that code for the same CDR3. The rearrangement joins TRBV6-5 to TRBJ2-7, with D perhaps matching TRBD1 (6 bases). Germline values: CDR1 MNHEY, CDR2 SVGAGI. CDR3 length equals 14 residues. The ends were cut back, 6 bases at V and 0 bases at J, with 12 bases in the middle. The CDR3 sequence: CASSTTGSSYEQYF. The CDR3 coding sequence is TGTGCCAGCAGCACCACAGGGAGCTCCTACGAGCAGTACTTC.

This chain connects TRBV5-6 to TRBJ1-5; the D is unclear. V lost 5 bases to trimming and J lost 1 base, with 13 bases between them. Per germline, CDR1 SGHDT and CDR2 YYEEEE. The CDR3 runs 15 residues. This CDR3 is CASRILDGSNQPQHF. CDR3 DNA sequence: TGTGCCAGCAGGATCTTAGACGGGAGCAATCAGCCCCAGCATTTT.

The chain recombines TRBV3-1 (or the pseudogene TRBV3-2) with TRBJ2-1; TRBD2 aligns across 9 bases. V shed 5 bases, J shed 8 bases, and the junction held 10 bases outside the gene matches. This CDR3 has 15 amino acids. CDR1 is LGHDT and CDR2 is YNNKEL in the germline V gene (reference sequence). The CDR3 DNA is TGTGCCAGCAGCGTAACCGGGACTAGCAACTATGAGCAGTTCTTC. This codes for CASSVTGTSNYEQFF.

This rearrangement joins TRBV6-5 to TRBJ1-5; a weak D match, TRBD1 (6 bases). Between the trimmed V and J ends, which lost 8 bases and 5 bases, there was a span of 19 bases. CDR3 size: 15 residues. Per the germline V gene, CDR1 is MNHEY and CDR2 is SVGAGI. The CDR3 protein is CASLQQGRQHQPQHF. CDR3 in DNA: TGTGCCAGCTTGCAACAGGGAAGACAACATCAGCCCCAGCATTTT.

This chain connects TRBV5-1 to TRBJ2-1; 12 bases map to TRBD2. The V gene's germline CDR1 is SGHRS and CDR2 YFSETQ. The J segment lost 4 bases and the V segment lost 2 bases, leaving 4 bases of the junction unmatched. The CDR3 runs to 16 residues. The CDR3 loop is CASSLRTSGAYNEQFF. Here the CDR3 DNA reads TGCGCCAGCAGCTTAAGGACTAGCGGGGCGTACAATGAGCAGTTCTTC.

The CDR3 DNA follows: TGTGCCAGCAGCGTTCACTACAGGGGGAACTATGGCTACACCTTC. It yields the protein CASSVHYRGNYGYTF. The gene calls are TRBV7-2 and TRBJ1-2; the match to TRBD1 covers 8 bases. Looked up from germline, CDR1 is SGHTA and CDR2 is FQGNSA. The CDR3 extends over 15 amino acids. The junction had 7 bases not matched to a gene; V was cut back by 5 bases and J by 2 bases.

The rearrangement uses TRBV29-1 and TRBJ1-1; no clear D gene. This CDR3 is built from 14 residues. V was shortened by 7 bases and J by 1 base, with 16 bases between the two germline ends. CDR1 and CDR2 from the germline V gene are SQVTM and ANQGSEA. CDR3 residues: CSAALDPGNTEAFF. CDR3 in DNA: TGCAGCGCAGCCCTGGATCCAGGGAACACTGAAGCTTTCTTT.

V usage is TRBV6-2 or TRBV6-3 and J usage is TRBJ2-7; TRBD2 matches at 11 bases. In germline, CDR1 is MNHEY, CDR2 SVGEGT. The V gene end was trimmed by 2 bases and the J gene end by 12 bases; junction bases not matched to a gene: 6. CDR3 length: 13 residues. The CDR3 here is CASSYGTSGSRYF. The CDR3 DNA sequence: TGTGCCAGCAGTTACGGTACTAGCGGGAGTCGGTACTTC.

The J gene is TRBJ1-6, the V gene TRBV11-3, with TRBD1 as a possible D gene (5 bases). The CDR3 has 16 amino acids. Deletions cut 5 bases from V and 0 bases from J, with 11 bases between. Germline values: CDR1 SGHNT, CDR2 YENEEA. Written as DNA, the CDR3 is TGTGCCAGCAGCGACCGGGGGGACTCCTATAATTCACCCCTCCACTTT. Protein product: CASSDRGDSYNSPLHF.

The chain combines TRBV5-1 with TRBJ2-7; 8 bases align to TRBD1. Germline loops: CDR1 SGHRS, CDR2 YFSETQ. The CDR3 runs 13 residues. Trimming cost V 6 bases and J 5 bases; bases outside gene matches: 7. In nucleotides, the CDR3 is TGCGCCAGCAAAATTGACAGGGGAAACGAGCAGTACTTC. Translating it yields CASKIDRGNEQYF.

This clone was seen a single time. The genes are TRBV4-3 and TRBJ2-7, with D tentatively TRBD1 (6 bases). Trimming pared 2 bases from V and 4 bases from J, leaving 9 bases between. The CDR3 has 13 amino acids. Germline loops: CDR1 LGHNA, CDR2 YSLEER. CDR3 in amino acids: CASSQYRDYEQYF. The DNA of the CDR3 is TGCGCCAGCAGCCAATACAGGGATTACGAGCAGTACTTC.

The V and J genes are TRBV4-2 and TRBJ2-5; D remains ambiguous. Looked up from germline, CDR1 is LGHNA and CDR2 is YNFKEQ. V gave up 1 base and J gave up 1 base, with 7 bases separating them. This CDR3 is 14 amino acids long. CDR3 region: CASSQGASQETQYF. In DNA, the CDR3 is TGTGCCAGCAGCCAAGGGGCCTCCCAAGAGACCCAGTACTTC.

In nucleotides, the CDR3 is TGTGCCAGCAGTGACTCGGGGGGGCGCACAGATACGCAGTATTTT. It specifies CASSDSGGRTDTQYF. The gene calls are TRBV6-4 and TRBJ2-3; possibly TRBD2 for D (7 bases). CDR1 is MRHNA and CDR2 is SNTAGT in the germline V gene. This CDR3 contains 15 residues. Trimming took 0 bases from V and 1 from J, leaving 8 bases between them.

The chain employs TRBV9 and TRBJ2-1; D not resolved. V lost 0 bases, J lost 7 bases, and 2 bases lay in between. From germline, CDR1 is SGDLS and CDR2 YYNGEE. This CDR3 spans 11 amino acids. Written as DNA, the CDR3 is TGTGCCAGCAGCGTAGCAAATGAGCAGTTCTTC. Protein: CASSVANEQFF.

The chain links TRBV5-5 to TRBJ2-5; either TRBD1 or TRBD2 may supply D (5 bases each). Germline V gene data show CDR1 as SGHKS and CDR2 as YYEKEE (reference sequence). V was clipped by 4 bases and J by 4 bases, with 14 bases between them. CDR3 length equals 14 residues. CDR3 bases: TGTGCCAGCAGCACGTTTGGGGGAAGAGAGACCCAGTACTTC. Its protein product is CASSTFGGRETQYF.

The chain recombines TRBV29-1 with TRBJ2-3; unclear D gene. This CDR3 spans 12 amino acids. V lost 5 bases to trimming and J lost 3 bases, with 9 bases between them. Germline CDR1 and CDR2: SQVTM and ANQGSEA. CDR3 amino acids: CSVRQPTDTQYF. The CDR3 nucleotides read TGCAGCGTTAGGCAGCCAACAGATACGCAGTATTTT.

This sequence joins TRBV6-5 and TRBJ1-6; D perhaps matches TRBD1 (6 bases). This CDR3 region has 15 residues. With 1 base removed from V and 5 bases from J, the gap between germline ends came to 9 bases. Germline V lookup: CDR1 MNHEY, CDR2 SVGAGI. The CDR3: CASSYYRANNSPLHF. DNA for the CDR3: TGTGCCAGCAGTTACTACAGGGCCAATAATTCACCCCTCCACTTT.